This T cell receptor (beta chain) stems from a study of blood T cell repertoires in COVID-19. The wider study: Sources were T cells, B-cell-depleted T cells, or PBMCs; the material itself was cDNA or gDNA.

Trimming pared 6 bases from V and 1 base from J, leaving 7 bases between. The CDR3 consists of 12 residues. The germline CDR1 and CDR2 sequences are LNHDA and SQIVND (reference sequence). Note on this clone: Other DNA variants within this sample encode the same CDR3.

Per the study methods: Reference gene primers were amplified, and this amplification served to estimate nucleated cell counts. This table comes from immunoSEQ multiplex PCR, and its TCRdb copy is limited to in-frame clones, with some not included. The V and J calls and clone size come from that table; D and trimming were worked out from the DNA. The table records tens of thousands of clones, 80% of them present only once. This TCR came from a woman aged 70-85 years with acute or convalescent COVID-19. The chain is built from TRBV19 and TRBJ2-7, with D possibly TRBD1 on 6 matching bases. Source material: peripheral blood. The chain's CDR3 is CASRGGSYEQYF. DNA of the CDR3: TGTGCCAGTAGAGGGGGATCCTACGAGCAGTACTTC. The full variable domain, rest sourced from reference TRBV19 and TRBJ2-7, is DGGITQSPKYLFRKEGQNVTLSCEQNLNHDAMYWYRQDPGQGLRLIYYSQIVNDFQKGDIAEGYSVSREKKESFPLTVTSAQKNPTAFYLCASRGGSYEQYFGPGTRLTVT.